Given below is one T cell receptor (beta chain) in context. This sample is drawn from a study of blood T cell repertoires in COVID-19. At the level of the study: From T cells, B-cell-depleted T cells, or PBMCs came the material, which was cDNA or gDNA.

V lost 1 base to trimming and J lost 5 bases; unmatched junction nucleotides: 13. CDR1 and CDR2 (germline): SGHTA, FQGNSA. The length of the CDR3 is 17 residues. Study processing details: Quantification of nucleated cells was approximated via reference gene primer amplification. Libraries were prepared by immunoSEQ multiplex PCR; TCRdb keeps only in-frame clonotypes and omits some of them. V and J calls and clone size follow that table, whereas D and trimming were derived from the DNA. The sample includes a few hundred thousand clones, approximately 88% seen only once; the top ten take 0.94%. The chain combines TRBV7-2 with TRBJ2-5; 7 bases fit TRBD2. The specimen was peripheral blood. The TCR sequence derives from a woman aged 40 to 50 who had recovered from COVID-19. CDR3 protein: CASSLGAGRARGETQYF. CDR3 sequence (DNA): TGTGCCAGCAGCTTAGGGGCTGGGAGGGCCCGCGGCGAGACCCAGTACTTC.